The next 3 T cell receptor beta chains were all read from a single sample in a study of blood T cell repertoires in COVID-19. Clones were read by immunoSEQ multiplex PCR, and TCRdb kept only the in-frame ones, dropping some. This sample has about 42,000 clones, with 88% found just once. Material: peripheral blood. Receptors originate from a human donor in a cohort sampled during active COVID-19.

The chain recombines TRBV6-4 with TRBJ2-2; no clear D gene. Trimming removed 0 bases at V and 4 bases at J, with 3 bases between. The CDR3 extends over 13 amino acids. Germline CDR1 is MRHNA and CDR2 is SNTAGT. This CDR3 is CASSDSSTGELFF. The CDR3, as DNA: TGTGCCAGCAGTGACTCGAGCACCGGGGAGCTGTTTTTT.

The V gene is TRBV25-1, the J gene TRBJ1-1; no reliable D call. Germline CDR1 and CDR2: MGHDK and SYGVNS. The CDR3 loop spans 12 amino acids. V was cut by 5 bases and J by 2 bases, with 6 bases left in between. For the CDR3, the DNA is TGTGCCAGCAGTAGCCACAACACTGAAGCTTTCTTT. Translating it yields CASSSHNTEAFF.

The V call is TRBV7-9, the J call TRBJ2-2; 7 bases are a match to TRBD2. Germline V gene sequence: CDR1 SEHNR, CDR2 FQNEAQ (reference sequence). Trimming at V came to 5 bases and at J to 5 bases, leaving 5 bases not matched to a gene. The CDR3 is 14 residues long. The CDR3 here is CASSPRTSTGELFF. CDR3 bases: TGTGCCAGCAGCCCTCGGACTAGTACCGGGGAGCTGTTTTTT.